This T cell receptor (beta chain) was captured by sequencing in a study of T-cell memory formation after mild COVID-19. The overall study: Clusters of TCRs were largely donor specific.

Notes on this clonotype: Its antigen is unknown.

V shed 1 base and J shed 8 bases, with 15 bases lying between them. This CDR3 has 15 residues. The germline V gene has CDR1 MGHRA and CDR2 YSYEKL. From the 5' RACE reads, TCRdb called clonotypes with MiXCR, one entry per CDR3 protein. The profile shows hundreds of thousands of distinct CDR3 sequences, roughly 18% of them singletons. Study-wide results and limits: CD4+ contracting clones lay mainly in CM and EM, CD8+ ones in EMRA. Certain responding clones were present in pre-infection memory, suggesting participation of cross-reactive memory. CD4+ bias marked clones expanding day 15 to 37, unlike balanced contracting clones.

The sequenced material came from PBMCs or a T cell subset sorted from them (not recorded which). This TCR was recovered from an adult woman who had mild COVID-19 (a few samples of this study predate the infection). Cell type and time point are not known. The chain employs TRBV4-1 and TRBJ2-4, with D maybe TRBD1 (5 bases). Here the CDR3 DNA reads TGCGCCAGCAGCCAAGTAATTGGCAGGGAAGACATTCAGTACTTC. Translation: CASSQVIGREDIQYF.